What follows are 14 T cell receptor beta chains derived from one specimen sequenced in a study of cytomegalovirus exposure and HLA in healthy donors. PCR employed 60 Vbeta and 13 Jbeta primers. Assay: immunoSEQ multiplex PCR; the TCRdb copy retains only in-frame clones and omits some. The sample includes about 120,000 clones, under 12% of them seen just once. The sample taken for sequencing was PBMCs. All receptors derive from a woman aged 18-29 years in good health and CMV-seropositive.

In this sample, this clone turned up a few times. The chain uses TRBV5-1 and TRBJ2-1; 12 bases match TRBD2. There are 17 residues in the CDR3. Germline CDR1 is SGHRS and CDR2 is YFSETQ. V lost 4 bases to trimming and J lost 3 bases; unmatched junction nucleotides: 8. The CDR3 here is CASSPTLAGGLYNEQFF. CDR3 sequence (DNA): TGCGCCAGCAGCCCCACACTAGCGGGAGGCCTCTACAATGAGCAGTTCTTC. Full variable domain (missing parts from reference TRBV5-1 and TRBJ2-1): KAGVTQTPRYLIKTRGQQVTLSCSPISGHRSVSWYQQTPGQGLQFLFEYFSETQRNKGNFPGRFSGRQFSNSRSEMNVSTLELGDSALYLCASSPTLAGGLYNEQFFGPGTRLTVL.

The CDR3 reads CSVEPQQTENTEAFF. Here the CDR3 DNA reads TGCAGCGTTGAACCACAACAGACAGAGAACACTGAAGCTTTCTTT. The chain joins TRBV29-1 to TRBJ1-1, with D possibly being TRBD1 (5 bases). Germline V CDR1 and CDR2: SQVTM, ANQGSEA. The V end lost 2 bases, the J end lost 1 base, and 14 bases lay between the germline ends. The CDR3 is 15 amino acids. Full variable domain (outside the CDR3, taken from reference TRBV29-1 and TRBJ1-1): SAVISQKPSRDICQRGTSLTIQCQVDSQVTMMFWYRQQPGQSLTLIATANQGSEATYESGFVIDKFPISRPNLTFSTLTVSNMSPEDSSIYLCSVEPQQTENTEAFFGQGTRLTVV.

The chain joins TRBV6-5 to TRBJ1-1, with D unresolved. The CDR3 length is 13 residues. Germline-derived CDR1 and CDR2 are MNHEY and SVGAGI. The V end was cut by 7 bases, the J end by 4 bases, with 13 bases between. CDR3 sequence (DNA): TGTGCCAGCACGGCGGGCATTGGCACTGAAGCTTTCTTT. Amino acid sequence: CASTAGIGTEAFF.

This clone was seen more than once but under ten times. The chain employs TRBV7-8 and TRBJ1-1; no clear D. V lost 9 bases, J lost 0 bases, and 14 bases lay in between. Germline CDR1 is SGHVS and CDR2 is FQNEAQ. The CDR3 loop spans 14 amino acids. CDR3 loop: CASRLVEMNTEAFF. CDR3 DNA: TGTGCCAGTCGGCTGGTGGAGATGAACACTGAAGCTTTCTTT.

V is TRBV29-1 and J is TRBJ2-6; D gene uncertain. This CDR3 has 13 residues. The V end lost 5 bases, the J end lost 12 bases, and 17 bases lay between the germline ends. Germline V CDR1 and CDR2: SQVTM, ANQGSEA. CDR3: CSVSEAVNGVLTF. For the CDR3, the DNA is TGCAGCGTTAGCGAGGCCGTAAATGGCGTCCTGACTTTC.

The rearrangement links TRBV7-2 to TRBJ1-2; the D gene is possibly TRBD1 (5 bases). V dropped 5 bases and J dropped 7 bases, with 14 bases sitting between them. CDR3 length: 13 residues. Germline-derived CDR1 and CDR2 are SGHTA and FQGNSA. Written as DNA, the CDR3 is TGTGCCAGCAGCGGAAGTGCAGGGTTTGGCTACACCTTC. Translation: CASSGSAGFGYTF.

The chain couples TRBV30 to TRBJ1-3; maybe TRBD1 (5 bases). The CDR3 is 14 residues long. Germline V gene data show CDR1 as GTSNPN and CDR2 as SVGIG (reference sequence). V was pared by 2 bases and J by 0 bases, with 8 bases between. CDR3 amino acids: CAWSPDSSGNTIYF. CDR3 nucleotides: TGTGCCTGGAGTCCCGACAGCTCTGGAAACACCATATATTTT.

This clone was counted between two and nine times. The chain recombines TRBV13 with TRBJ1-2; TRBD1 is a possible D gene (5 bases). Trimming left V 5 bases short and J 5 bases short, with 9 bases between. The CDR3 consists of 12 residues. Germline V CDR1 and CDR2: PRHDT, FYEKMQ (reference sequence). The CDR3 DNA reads TGTGCCAGCAGCCAGACAGCGTATGGCTACACCTTC. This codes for CASSQTAYGYTF.

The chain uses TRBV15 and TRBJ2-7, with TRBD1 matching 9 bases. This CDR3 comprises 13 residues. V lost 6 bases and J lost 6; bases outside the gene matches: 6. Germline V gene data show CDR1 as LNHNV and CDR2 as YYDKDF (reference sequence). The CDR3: CATRDRGSSEQYF. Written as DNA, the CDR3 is TGTGCCACCAGGGACAGGGGTTCCAGCGAGCAGTACTTC.

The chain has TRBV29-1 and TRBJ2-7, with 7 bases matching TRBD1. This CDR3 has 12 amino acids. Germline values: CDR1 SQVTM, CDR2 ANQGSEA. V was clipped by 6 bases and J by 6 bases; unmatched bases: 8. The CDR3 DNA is TGCAGCGTCTCAGACAGGGACGGCGAGCAGTACTTC. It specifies CSVSDRDGEQYF.

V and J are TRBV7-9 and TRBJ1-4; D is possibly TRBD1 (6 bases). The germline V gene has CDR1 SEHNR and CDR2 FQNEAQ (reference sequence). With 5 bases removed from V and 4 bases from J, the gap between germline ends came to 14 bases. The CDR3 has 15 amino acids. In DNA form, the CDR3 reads TGTGCCAGCAGCGCCAGGGGTCAGGGTAATGAAAAACTGTTTTTT. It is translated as CASSARGQGNEKLFF.

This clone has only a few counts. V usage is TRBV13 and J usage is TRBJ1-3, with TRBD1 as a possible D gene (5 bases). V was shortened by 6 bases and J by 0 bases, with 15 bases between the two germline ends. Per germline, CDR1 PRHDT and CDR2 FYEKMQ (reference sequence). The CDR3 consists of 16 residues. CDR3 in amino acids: CASSRGDGSSGNTIYF. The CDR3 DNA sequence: TGTGCCAGCAGTAGAGGGGACGGGAGCTCTGGAAACACCATATATTTT.

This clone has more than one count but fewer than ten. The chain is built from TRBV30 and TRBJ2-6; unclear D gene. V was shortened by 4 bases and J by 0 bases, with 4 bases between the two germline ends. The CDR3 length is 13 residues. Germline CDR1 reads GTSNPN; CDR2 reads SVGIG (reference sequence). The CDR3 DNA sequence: TGTGCCTGGAAGCGCTCTGGGGCCAACGTCCTGACTTTC. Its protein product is CAWKRSGANVLTF. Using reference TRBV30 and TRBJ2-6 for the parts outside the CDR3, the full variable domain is SQTIHQWPATLVQPVGSPLSLECTVEGTSNPNLYWYRQAAGRGLQLLFYSVGIGQISSEVPQNLSASRPQDRQFILSSKKLLLSDSGFYLCAWKRSGANVLTFGAGSRLTVL.

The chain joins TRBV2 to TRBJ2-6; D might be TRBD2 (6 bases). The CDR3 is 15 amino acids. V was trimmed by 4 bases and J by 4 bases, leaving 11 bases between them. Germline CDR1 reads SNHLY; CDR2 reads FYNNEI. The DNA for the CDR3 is TGTGCCAGCAGTGCCTGGACTACCGGGGCCAACGTCCTGACTTTC. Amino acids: CASSAWTTGANVLTF.